The 14 T cell receptor beta chains below come from one sample, sequenced in a study of cytomegalovirus exposure and HLA in healthy donors (dated by TCRdb to between 2016 and 2019). Library preparation was by the immunoSEQ multiplex PCR assay. For the multiplex PCR, a mixture combining 60 forward primers for TCR Vbeta segments and 13 reverse primers for TCR Jbeta segments was used. The source is immuneACCESS, and TCRdb retained only in-frame sequences with V and J called. Part of the clones is not carried over; for the studies checked, unresolved V genes explain less than half of this, and the remainder is unexplained. This sample gives 140,000 to 150,000 clones in total; 70% to 85% of them show up just once. In total, the top ten clones hold roughly 9.7% of the sample. Sequenced input: PBMCs. Receptors were obtained from a woman in her sixties or seventies in good health and CMV-seropositive.

The rearrangement uses TRBV28 and TRBJ2-2; 8 positions match TRBD1. The J segment lost 8 bases and the V segment lost 4 bases, leaving 12 bases of the junction unmatched. In germline, CDR1 is MDHEN, CDR2 SYDVKM. The length of the CDR3 is 16 residues. CDR3 coding DNA: TGTGCCAGCAGTTCGGTCGGACAGGGACGAGCAGGGGAGCTGTTTTTT. Translating it yields CASSSVGQGRAGELFF.

The chain carries TRBV4-3 and TRBJ2-3; 7 nucleotides align to TRBD1. Germline CDR1 is LGHNA and CDR2 is YSLEER. The CDR3 extends over 18 amino acids. With V trimmed by 0 bases and J by 0 bases, 9 bases remained unmatched. This CDR3 is CASSQDRGQSSSTDTQYF. DNA for the CDR3: TGCGCCAGCAGCCAAGATAGGGGACAGAGCTCTAGCACAGATACGCAGTATTTT.

V gene TRBV9 combines with J gene TRBJ2-7; 12 nucleotides match TRBD2. From germline, CDR1 is SGDLS and CDR2 YYNGEE. The CDR3 has 16 residues. The ends lost 0 bases at V and 5 bases at J; junction bases unmatched: 6. The CDR3, as DNA: TGTGCCAGCAGCGTAGGAGCTAGCGGGAGGGCGAACGAGCAGTACTTC. Translation: CASSVGASGRANEQYF.

The CDR3 reads CASSMLAGGGTDTQYF. As DNA, the CDR3 is TGTGCCAGCAGTATGCTAGCGGGAGGGGGCACAGATACGCAGTATTTT. The chain recombines TRBV7-3 with TRBJ2-3; 12 nucleotides agree with TRBD2. The CDR3 spans 16 residues. CDR1 is SGHTA, CDR2 FQGTGA, per germline. The J segment lost 1 base and the V segment lost 6 bases, leaving 5 bases of the junction unmatched.

This clone has a single count. The chain is built from TRBV28 and TRBJ1-1, with a possible D match to TRBD1 (6 bases). CDR3 length equals 15 residues. Germline CDR1 MDHEN, CDR2 SYDVKM. Trimming removed 5 bases at V and 0 bases at J, with 13 bases between. The CDR3 bases are TGTGCCAGCAGTCCGCCAGGGGTTATGAACACTGAAGCTTTCTTT. It yields the protein CASSPPGVMNTEAFF.

V and J are TRBV7-9 and TRBJ1-3, with 10 positions matching TRBD1. The CDR3 is 16 residues long. V was clipped by 2 bases and J by 3 bases; unmatched bases: 4. Per germline, CDR1 SEHNR and CDR2 FQNEAQ (reference sequence). The CDR3 is CASSLSGQGGGNTIYF. As DNA, the CDR3 is TGTGCCAGCAGCTTATCCGGACAGGGGGGTGGAAACACCATATATTTT.

CDR3 sequence reads: CASSQERALGEKLFF. The CDR3, as DNA: TGCGCCAGCAGCCAAGAAAGAGCCCTCGGGGAAAAACTGTTTTTT. This sequence joins TRBV4-1 and TRBJ1-4, with unresolved D. CDR3 length: 15 amino acids. Trimming took 0 bases from V and 8 from J, leaving 13 bases between them. Germline V lookup: CDR1 MGHRA, CDR2 YSYEKL.

This clone has a handful of counts. The V call is TRBV6-6, the J call TRBJ1-2; tentative D call: TRBD1 (6 bases). V gave up 6 bases and J gave up 4 bases, with 18 bases separating them. Germline V lookup: CDR1 MNHNY, CDR2 SVGAGI (reference sequence). The CDR3 runs to 15 residues. This CDR3 reads CASSPRTASLYGYTF. DNA for the CDR3: TGTGCCAGCAGCCCCCGGACAGCGAGTCTCTATGGCTACACCTTC.

This chain connects TRBV11-2 to TRBJ1-2, with unresolved D. The germline V gene encodes CDR1 SGHAT and CDR2 FQNNGV. Trimming pared 0 bases from V and 4 bases from J, leaving 9 bases between. The CDR3 is 14 residues long. The CDR3: CASSLEPGSYGYTF. The CDR3 region has the DNA TGTGCCAGCAGCTTAGAACCCGGTTCCTATGGCTACACCTTC.

V usage is TRBV25-1 and J usage is TRBJ2-5; 7 nucleotides match TRBD2. Losses at the gene ends were 3 bases for V and 7 bases for J; bases not matched to a gene: 2. This CDR3 has 12 amino acids. Germline V gene sequence: CDR1 MGHDK, CDR2 SYGVNS. CDR3 loop: CASSEGRGTQYF. The CDR3 DNA sequence: TGTGCCAGCAGTGAGGGGAGGGGGACCCAGTACTTC.

This chain joins TRBV29-1 and TRBJ2-3; perhaps TRBD2 as D (6 bases). Per the germline V gene, CDR1 is SQVTM and CDR2 is ANQGSEA. The CDR3 contains 13 residues. Trimming cost V 3 bases and J 2 bases, with 9 bases left between them. CDR3 nucleotide sequence: TGCAGCGTTGATATAGCGGTCACAGATACGCAGTATTTT. Amino acid sequence: CSVDIAVTDTQYF.

The gene calls are TRBV10-3 and TRBJ1-2, with D perhaps matching TRBD1 (5 bases). Germline-derived CDR1 and CDR2 are ENHRY and SYGVKD. This CDR3 comprises 17 residues. Trimming removed 4 bases from V and 4 bases from J, with 22 bases in between. The CDR3 coding sequence is TGTGCCATCAGTGCTGGGACTTTGACCGGGTCAGGCTATGGCTACACCTTC. Translation gives CAISAGTLTGSGYGYTF.

V usage is TRBV19 and J usage is TRBJ1-5, with unresolved D. V gave up 10 bases and J gave up 6 bases, with 16 bases separating them. This CDR3 has 13 residues. Germline CDR1 is LNHDA and CDR2 is SQIVND (reference sequence). This CDR3 reads CATVPGFGQPQHF. Written as DNA, the CDR3 is TGTGCCACCGTCCCGGGGTTCGGTCAGCCCCAGCATTTT.

The chain uses TRBV29-1 and TRBJ1-2; D perhaps matches TRBD1 (5 bases). Trimming removed 4 bases at V and 5 bases at J, with 14 bases between. The CDR3 is 13 amino acids. CDR1 is SQVTM, CDR2 ANQGSEA, per germline. CDR3 coding DNA: TGCAGCGTTGCTGGGGGGAATTGGTATGGCTACACCTTC. This translates into CSVAGGNWYGYTF.